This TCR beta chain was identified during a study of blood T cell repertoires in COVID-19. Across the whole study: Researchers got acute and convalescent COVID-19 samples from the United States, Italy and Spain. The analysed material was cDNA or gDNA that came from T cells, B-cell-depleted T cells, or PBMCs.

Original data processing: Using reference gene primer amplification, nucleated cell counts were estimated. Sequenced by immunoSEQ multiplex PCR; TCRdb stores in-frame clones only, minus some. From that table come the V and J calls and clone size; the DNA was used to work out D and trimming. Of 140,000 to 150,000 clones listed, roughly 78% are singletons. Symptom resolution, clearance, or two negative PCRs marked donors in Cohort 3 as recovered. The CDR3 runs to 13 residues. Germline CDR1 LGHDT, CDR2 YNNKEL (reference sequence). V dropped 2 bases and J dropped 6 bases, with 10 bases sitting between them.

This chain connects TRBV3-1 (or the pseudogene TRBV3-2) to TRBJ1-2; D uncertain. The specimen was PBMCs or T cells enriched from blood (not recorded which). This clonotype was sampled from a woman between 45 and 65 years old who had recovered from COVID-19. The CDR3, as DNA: TGTGCCAGCAGCCAACTACAGAAGAATGGCTACACCTTC. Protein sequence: CASSQLQKNGYTF.